The clone carrying this TCR beta chain has at least ten counts. The V end was cut by 3 bases, the J end by 4 bases, with 19 bases between. Germline V gives CDR1 LGHDT, CDR2 YNNKEL (reference sequence). The CDR3 contains 17 residues. These data come from a study of patients and donors after allogeneic stem cell transplantation. TCRdb analysed the RT-PCR reads with MiXCR anew, one entry per CDR3 protein. The sample yields about a million distinct CDR3 sequences, around 17% seen once. This clonotype originated in a human donor who was either an allogeneic HSCT recipient or a stem cell or donor lymphocyte infusion donor (not recorded which). It is not recorded whose cells these are; they may come from a transplant donor. The sample was blood, either unsorted or a sorted T cell fraction (not recorded which). The chain employs TRBV3-1 and TRBJ1-3; possible D gene TRBD1, 5 bases. The CDR3 DNA reads as TGTGCCAGCAGCCAGGGGACTCAACCGTTCCTCGGAAACACCATATATTTT. Translating gives CASSQGTQPFLGNTIYF.